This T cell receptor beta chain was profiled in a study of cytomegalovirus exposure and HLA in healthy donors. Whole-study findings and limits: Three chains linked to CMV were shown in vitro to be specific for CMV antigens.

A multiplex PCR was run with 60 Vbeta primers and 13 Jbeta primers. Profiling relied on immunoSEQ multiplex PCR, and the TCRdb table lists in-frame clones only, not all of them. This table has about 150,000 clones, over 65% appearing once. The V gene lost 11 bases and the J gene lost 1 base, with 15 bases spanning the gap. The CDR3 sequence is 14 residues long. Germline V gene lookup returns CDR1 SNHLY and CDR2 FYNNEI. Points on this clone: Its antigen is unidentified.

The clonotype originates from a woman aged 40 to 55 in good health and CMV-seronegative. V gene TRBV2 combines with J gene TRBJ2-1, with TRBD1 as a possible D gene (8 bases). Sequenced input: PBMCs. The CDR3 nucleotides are TGTGCCGGGGGAGGGGACAGGTCCTACAATGAGCAGTTCTTC. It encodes CAGGGDRSYNEQFF.